These 3 T cell receptor beta chains were all obtained from the same sample, sequenced in a study of T cell responses to AZD1222 COVID-19 vaccine. Sequencing was performed with immunoSEQ multiplex PCR; in TCRdb, only in-frame clones are kept and a portion is missing. The top ten hold more than 20% of the sample, which has around 97,000 clones, 80% to 90% seen once. Material: peripheral blood, obtained on day 0 of AZD1222 vaccination. The receptors derive from an adult in good health.

This clone has a single count. This chain links TRBV24-1 with TRBJ1-5; D is ambiguous. V lost 5 bases and J 3 bases, leaving 4 bases between the germline ends. CDR1 and CDR2 from the germline V gene are KGHDR and SFDVKD. The CDR3 totals 12 residues. CDR3 DNA sequence: TGTGCCACCAGTGCTAACAATCAGCCCCAGCATTTT. Amino acids: CATSANNQPQHF.

CDR3 sequence (DNA): TGTGCCAGCAGCCAAGGGGCGGAAGGCCATCAGCCCCAGCATTTT. As protein: CASSQGAEGHQPQHF. The V call is TRBV3-1 (or the pseudogene TRBV3-2), the J call TRBJ1-5; D is unclear. V lost 1 base and J 5 bases, leaving 12 bases between the germline ends. Germline CDR1 LGHDT, CDR2 YNNKEL (reference sequence). The CDR3 runs to 15 residues.

The chain carries TRBV10-3 and TRBJ1-1; D is unresolved. Germline CDR1 ENHRY, CDR2 SYGVKD. This CDR3 has 13 residues. V lost 2 bases to trimming and J lost 2 bases, with 6 bases between them. The CDR3 region is CAISEGINTEAFF. CDR3 DNA sequence: TGTGCCATCAGTGAGGGGATAAACACTGAAGCTTTCTTT.